The T cell receptor (beta chain) under discussion was sequenced for a study of prognosis after radiotherapy for stage I lung cancer. A few counts support this clonotype. One junction end does not reproduce the germline sequence, and a read error may be involved. Germline lookup yields CDR1 MNHEY and CDR2 SMNVEV (reference sequence). This CDR3 comprises 15 residues. Amplification of TCR beta CDR3 from genomic DNA used two-round multiplex PCR. First-round PCR used primers specific to each TRBV and TRBJ gene. A single record per CDR3 protein comes from TCRdb applying MiXCR to the multiplex PCR reads. This table has fewer than 20,000 distinct CDR3 sequences, around 55% appearing once.

The sample consisted of PBMCs, taken before or after stereotactic body radiation therapy (not recorded which). The TCR originated in a donor over 45 with non-small cell lung cancer. V is TRBV27 and J is TRBJ2-7, with D perhaps matching TRBD2 (6 bases). DNA of the CDR3: TGTGCCAGCAGGGGTTGGGGTATCGGGGGTTACGATCAGTACTTC. It yields the protein CASRGWGIGGYDQYF.